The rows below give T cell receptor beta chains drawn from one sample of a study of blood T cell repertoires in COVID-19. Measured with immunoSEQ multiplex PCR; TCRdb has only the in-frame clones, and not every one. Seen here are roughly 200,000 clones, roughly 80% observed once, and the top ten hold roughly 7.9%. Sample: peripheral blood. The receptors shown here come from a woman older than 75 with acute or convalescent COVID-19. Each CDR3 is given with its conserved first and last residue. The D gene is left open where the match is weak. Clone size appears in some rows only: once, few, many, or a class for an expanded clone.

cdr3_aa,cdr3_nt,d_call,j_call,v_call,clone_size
CASRLSGGSKDTQYF,TGTGCCAGCAGACTTAGCGGGGGGTCGAAGGATACGCAGTATTTT,TRBD2,TRBJ2-3,TRBV2,NA
CASSQGGQVGYTF,TGTGCCAGCAGCCAAGGGGGGCAAGTTGGCTACACCTTC,NA,TRBJ1-2,TRBV3-1/TRBV3-2,NA
CASSLDRLNTGELFF,TGTGCCAGCAGTTTAGACAGGTTGAACACCGGGGAGCTGTTTTTT,NA,TRBJ2-2,TRBV27,NA
CASSLGDRVYGYTF,TGCGCCAGCAGCCTCGGTGACAGGGTCTATGGCTACACCTTC,TRBD1,TRBJ1-2,TRBV5-1,NA
CASSETGVGGGYTF,TGTGCCAGCAGTGAAACAGGGGTCGGTGGGGGCTACACCTTC,TRBD1,TRBJ1-2,TRBV2,NA
CASSLSSSSGANVLTF,TGTGCCAGCAGTTTATCGTCCAGCTCTGGGGCCAACGTCCTGACTTTC,NA,TRBJ2-6,TRBV27,NA
CARSVGGTGAQPQHF,TGTGCCCGGAGTGTGGGTGGTACCGGAGCTCAGCCCCAGCATTTT,NA,TRBJ1-5,TRBV30,many
CSVEDRGAGYEQYF,TGCAGCGTTGAAGATCGTGGGGCAGGTTACGAGCAGTACTTC,NA,TRBJ2-7,TRBV29-1,NA
CAISWTSGETGELFF,TGTGCCATCAGTTGGACTAGCGGGGAGACCGGGGAGCTGTTTTTT,TRBD2,TRBJ2-2,TRBV10-3,NA
CASSPSGNNQPQHF,TGTGCCAGCAGCCCCTCAGGAAACAATCAGCCCCAGCATTTT,NA,TRBJ1-5,TRBV7-9,NA
CASSGLGRPSETQYF,TGTGCCAGCAGCGGCCTAGGTAGGCCGTCTGAGACCCAGTACTTC,NA,TRBJ2-5,TRBV14,NA
CASSIGTSVDTQYF,TGTGCCAGTAGTATCGGGACTAGCGTAGATACGCAGTATTTT,TRBD2,TRBJ2-3,TRBV19,NA
CASSSGQGGTEAFF,TGCGCCAGCAGCTCGGGACAGGGCGGCACTGAAGCTTTCTTT,TRBD1,TRBJ1-1,TRBV5-1,NA
CASSSVEDIQYF,TGTGCCAGCAGTTCCGTCGAGGACATTCAGTACTTC,NA,TRBJ2-4,TRBV6-5,NA
CASSASQDSPLHF,TGTGCCAGCAGCGCCTCTCAGGATTCACCCCTCCACTTT,NA,TRBJ1-6,TRBV7-3,once
CASSPIAGRVDTQYF,TGTGCCAGCAGCCCCATAGCCGGGAGGGTAGATACGCAGTATTTT,TRBD2,TRBJ2-3,TRBV9,NA
CASSPRGHGDQPQHF,TGTGCCAGCAGTCCCAGGGGTCATGGGGATCAGCCCCAGCATTTT,NA,TRBJ1-5,TRBV4-2,once
CASRPGGSNQPQHF,TGTGCCAGTAGACCCGGGGGGAGCAATCAGCCCCAGCATTTT,NA,TRBJ1-5,TRBV6-5,NA
CASDLSGYQPQHF,TGTGCCAGCGATTTGTCAGGTTATCAGCCCCAGCATTTT,NA,TRBJ1-5,TRBV12-3/TRBV12-4,once
CASRLGQLTDTQYF,TGTGCCAGCAGACTGGGACAGCTCACAGATACGCAGTATTTT,TRBD1,TRBJ2-3,TRBV28,NA
CASSEVTSGFPRRTNAVTGELFF,TGTGCCAGCAGTGAAGTCACTAGCGGGTTCCCCCGGAGAACGAACGCGGTTACCGGGGAGCTGTTTTTT,TRBD2,TRBJ2-2,TRBV2,NA
CASSPPTNRETQYF,TGTGCCAGCTCACCACCGACGAACAGGGAGACCCAGTACTTC,NA,TRBJ2-5,TRBV18,NA
CASSYTPVGAGNTIYF,TGTGCCAGCAGTTACACCCCGGTAGGGGCTGGAAACACCATATATTTT,NA,TRBJ1-3,TRBV6-5,NA
CASSWMGQPTDTQYF,TGCGCCAGCAGCTGGATGGGACAGCCCACAGATACGCAGTATTTT,TRBD1,TRBJ2-3,TRBV5-1,NA
CASSIRMDRTSYEQYF,TGTGCCAGTAGTATCAGGATGGACAGGACATCCTACGAGCAGTACTTC,TRBD1,TRBJ2-7,TRBV19,once
CASRATGAVWEKLFF,TGTGCCAGCAGAGCAACGGGAGCCGTTTGGGAAAAACTGTTTTTT,NA,TRBJ1-4,TRBV2,NA
CASSLWGGSAETQYF,TGTGCCAGCAGTTTATGGGGCGGGAGTGCGGAGACCCAGTACTTC,TRBD2,TRBJ2-5,TRBV27,NA
CASSRTGVNGNQPQHF,TGTGCCAGCTCGCGGACAGGGGTTAATGGCAATCAGCCCCAGCATTTT,TRBD1,TRBJ1-5,TRBV18,NA
CASSFTSGSYNEQFF,TGCGCCAGCAGCTTTACCAGCGGCTCCTACAATGAGCAGTTCTTC,NA,TRBJ2-1,TRBV5-1,few
CASPGTHTYEQYF,TGTGCCAGCCCCGGGACTCACACCTACGAGCAGTACTTC,NA,TRBJ2-7,TRBV7-7,NA
CASSQDPPAVPQFF,TGCGCCAGCAGCCAAGATCCCCCAGCGGTCCCCCAGTTCTTC,NA,TRBJ2-1,TRBV4-1,once
CASSAGGSYNSPLHF,TGTGCCAGCAGCGCCGGTGGCTCCTATAATTCACCCCTCCACTTT,NA,TRBJ1-6,TRBV9,NA
CASSLGRVSAYNSPLHF,TGTGCCAGCAGCTTGGGGAGGGTTTCGGCCTATAATTCACCCCTCCACTTT,NA,TRBJ1-6,TRBV5-8,NA
CASRATPGQNEKLFF,TGTGCCAGCAGGGCGACACCGGGACAGAATGAAAAACTGTTTTTT,TRBD1,TRBJ1-4,TRBV2,NA
CASSTGTRTYEQYF,TGTGCCAGTAGTACCGGGACTAGGACCTACGAGCAGTACTTC,TRBD2,TRBJ2-7,TRBV19,NA
CASTTAPSEKLFF,TGTGCCAGCACGACAGCCCCTAGTGAAAAACTGTTTTTT,NA,TRBJ1-4,TRBV6-5,NA
CASSTGTEGEKLFF,TGTGCCAGCAGCACCGGGACGGAGGGGGAAAAACTGTTTTTT,NA,TRBJ1-4,TRBV6-5,NA
CASIGGQGAPTEAFF,TGTGCCAGTATAGGGGGACAGGGGGCGCCCACTGAAGCTTTCTTT,TRBD1,TRBJ1-1,TRBV19,NA
CASGLGTVSGNTIYF,TGTGCTAGTGGTTTGGGGACAGTGTCTGGAAACACCATATATTTT,NA,TRBJ1-3,TRBV12-5,NA
CASSPTTIPGTQYF,TGTGCCAGCAGCCCCACTACTATCCCGGGTACGCAGTATTTT,NA,TRBJ2-3,TRBV3-1/TRBV3-2,NA
CASSHPEGPGSVSYEQYF,TGCGCCAGCAGTCACCCTGAGGGCCCTGGGTCAGTTTCCTACGAGCAGTACTTC,NA,TRBJ2-7,TRBV5-1,NA
CASRYYNEQFF,TGTGCCAGCAGGTACTACAATGAGCAGTTCTTC,NA,TRBJ2-1,TRBV2,many
CASTQGQGWSPQHF,TGTGCCAGCACCCAGGGACAGGGTTGGTCGCCCCAGCATTTT,TRBD1,TRBJ1-5,TRBV6-6,NA
CASTVWDRANSPLHF,TGTGCCAGCACCGTTTGGGACAGGGCAAATTCACCCCTCCACTTT,TRBD1,TRBJ1-6,TRBV6-5,NA
CASSSRGLTYEQYF,TGCGCCAGCAGTTCGAGGGGACTCACCTACGAGCAGTACTTC,NA,TRBJ2-7,TRBV5-1,NA
CASSPDRGNTEAFF,TGTGCCAGCAGCCCGGACAGGGGAAACACTGAAGCTTTCTTT,TRBD1,TRBJ1-1,TRBV7-2,few
CATSDPPTGGKNIQYF,TGTGCCACCAGTGATCCACCGACAGGGGGAAAAAACATTCAGTACTTC,TRBD1,TRBJ2-4,TRBV24-1,NA
CASSLSDFTRETQYF,TGCGCCAGCAGCCTCTCCGACTTCACTAGGGAGACCCAGTACTTC,NA,TRBJ2-5,TRBV5-1,once
CASSLQGSHQPQHF,TGTGCCAGCAGTTTACAGGGTTCGCATCAGCCCCAGCATTTT,NA,TRBJ1-5,TRBV6-5,NA
CSASVRDPAGGTDTQYF,TGCAGTGCTAGTGTCCGAGACCCAGCGGGGGGCACAGATACGCAGTATTTT,TRBD2,TRBJ2-3,TRBV20-1,NA
CASSSGLATDTQYF,TGTGCCAGCAGCTCGGGACTAGCGACAGATACGCAGTATTTT,TRBD2,TRBJ2-3,TRBV5-6,NA
CASRDTGGVSQPQHF,TGTGCCAGTAGAGATACAGGGGGCGTTAGTCAGCCCCAGCATTTT,TRBD1,TRBJ1-5,TRBV19,NA
CASSRYRDTGELFF,TGTGCCAGCAGCCGATACCGGGACACCGGGGAGCTGTTTTTT,NA,TRBJ2-2,TRBV7-8,once
CSASRDGAAYNSPLHF,TGCAGTGCTAGTAGGGATGGGGCAGCCTATAATTCACCCCTCCACTTT,NA,TRBJ1-6,TRBV20-1,many